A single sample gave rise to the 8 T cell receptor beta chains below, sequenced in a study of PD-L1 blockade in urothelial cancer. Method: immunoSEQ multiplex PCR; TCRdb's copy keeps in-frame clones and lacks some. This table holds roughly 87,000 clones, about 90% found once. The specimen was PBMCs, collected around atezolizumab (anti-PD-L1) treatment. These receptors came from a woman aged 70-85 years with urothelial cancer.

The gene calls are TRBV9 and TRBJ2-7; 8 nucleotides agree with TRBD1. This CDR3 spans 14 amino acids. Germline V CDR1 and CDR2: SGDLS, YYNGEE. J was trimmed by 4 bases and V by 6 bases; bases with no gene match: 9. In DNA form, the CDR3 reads TGTGCCAGCACCATAGGGACAGGTCCTTACGAGCAGTACTTC. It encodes CASTIGTGPYEQYF. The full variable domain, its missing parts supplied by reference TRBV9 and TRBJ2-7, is DSGVTQTPKHLITATGQRVTLRCSPRSGDLSVYWYQQSLDQGLQFLIQYYNGEERAKGNILERFSAQQFPDLHSELNLSSLELGDSALYFCASTIGTGPYEQYFGPGTRLTVT.

CDR3 amino acids: CASSLAGGLYNEQFF. CDR3 in DNA: TGTGCCAGCAGCTTAGCGGGGGGGCTGTACAATGAGCAGTTCTTC. The gene calls are TRBV11-3 and TRBJ2-1, with 8 bases aligning to TRBD2. This CDR3 is built from 15 residues. CDR1 SGHNT and CDR2 YENEEA come from the germline V gene. The J segment lost 4 bases and the V segment lost 1 base, leaving 3 bases of the junction unmatched.

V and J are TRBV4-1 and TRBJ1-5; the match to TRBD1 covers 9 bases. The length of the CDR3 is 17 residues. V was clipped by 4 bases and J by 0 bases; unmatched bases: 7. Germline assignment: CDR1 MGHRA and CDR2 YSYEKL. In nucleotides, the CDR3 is TGCGCCAGCAGCCTCGAGGGGACAGGGACTAGCAATCAGCCCCAGCATTTT. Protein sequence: CASSLEGTGTSNQPQHF.

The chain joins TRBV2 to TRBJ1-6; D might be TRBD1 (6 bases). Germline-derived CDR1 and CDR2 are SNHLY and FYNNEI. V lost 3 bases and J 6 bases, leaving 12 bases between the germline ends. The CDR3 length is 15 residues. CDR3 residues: CASSDQGSSNSPLHF. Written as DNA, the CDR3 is TGTGCCAGCAGTGATCAGGGGTCTTCTAATTCACCCCTCCACTTT.

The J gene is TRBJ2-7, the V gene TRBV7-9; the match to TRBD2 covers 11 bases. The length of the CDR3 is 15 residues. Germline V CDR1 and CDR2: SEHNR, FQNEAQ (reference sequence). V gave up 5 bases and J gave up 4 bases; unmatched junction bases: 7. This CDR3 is CASSATSGTFYEQYF. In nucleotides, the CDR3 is TGTGCCAGCAGCGCGACTAGCGGGACCTTTTACGAGCAGTACTTC.

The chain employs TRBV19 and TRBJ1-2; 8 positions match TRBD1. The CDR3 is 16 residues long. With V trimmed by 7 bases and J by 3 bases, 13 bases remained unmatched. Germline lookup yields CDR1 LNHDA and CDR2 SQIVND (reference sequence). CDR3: CASTPPYQGADYGYTF. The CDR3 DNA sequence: TGTGCCAGTACCCCGCCCTATCAGGGGGCTGACTATGGCTACACCTTC. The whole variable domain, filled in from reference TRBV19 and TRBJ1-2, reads DGGITQSPKYLFRKEGQNVTLSCEQNLNHDAMYWYRQDPGQGLRLIYYSQIVNDFQKGDIAEGYSVSREKKESFPLTVTSAQKNPTAFYLCASTPPYQGADYGYTFGSGTRLTVV.

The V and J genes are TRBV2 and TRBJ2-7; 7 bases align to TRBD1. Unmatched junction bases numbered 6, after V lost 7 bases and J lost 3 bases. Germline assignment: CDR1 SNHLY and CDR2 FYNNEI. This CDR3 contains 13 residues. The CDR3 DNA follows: TGTGCCAGCAAGGGACAGCGAGGCTACGAGCAGTACTTC. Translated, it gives CASKGQRGYEQYF.

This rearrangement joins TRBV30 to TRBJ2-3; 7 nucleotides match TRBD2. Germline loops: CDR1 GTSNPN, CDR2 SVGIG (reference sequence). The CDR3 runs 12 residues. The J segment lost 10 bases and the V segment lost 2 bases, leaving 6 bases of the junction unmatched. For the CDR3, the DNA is TGTGCCTGGAGTACGGGGGGAATACCGCAGTATTTT. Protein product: CAWSTGGIPQYF.